The following is a T cell receptor beta chain sequence with its context. The antigen is undetermined. The data originate from a study of cytomegalovirus exposure and HLA in healthy donors. In the study overall: Earlier work reported 95 million to 130 million unique TCR beta sequences from 170 million or so T cells. The study's findings and limits: Some TCR beta chains (around 160 of them) were listed as cytomegalovirus-associated. Earlier results showed most TCR beta V segments being productive about 87% or about 30% of the time.

In the PCR, 60 Vbeta and 13 Jbeta primers were used. Data came from immunoSEQ multiplex PCR; TCRdb stores just in-frame clones and leaves some out. In the table there are 100,000 to 150,000 clones, over 70% of which are singletons. In germline, CDR1 is LNHNV, CDR2 YYDKDF (reference sequence). The CDR3 has 16 amino acids. V lost 2 bases, J lost 6 bases, and 7 bases stayed unmatched. The source is a woman aged 50 to 60 in good health and CMV-seronegative. Sequencing was done on a sample of PBMCs. The V and J genes are TRBV15 and TRBJ2-3; 11 positions agree with TRBD2. This chain's CDR3 is CATSRSGLAEDDTQYF. CDR3 in DNA: TGTGCCACCAGCAGATCGGGACTAGCGGAGGATGATACGCAGTATTTT.